The 10 T cell receptor beta chains in this list originate from one sample, sequenced in a study of T cells in Graves' hyperthyroidism and ophthalmopathy. Amplified TCR beta CDR3 regions derived from RNA transcripts. The HTBI primer set served for first-round RT-PCR of the TCR CDR3. TCRdb re-analysed the multiplex PCR reads in MiXCR, keeping a single row per CDR3 protein. The table has hundreds of thousands of distinct CDR3 sequences, around 26% seen once. Material for sequencing was blood. These receptor sequences come from a woman aged 40-49 years with Graves' ophthalmopathy.

This clonotype was detected ten times or more. This CDR3 is CAWSRDTWAEAFF. CDR3 DNA sequence: TGTGCCTGGAGTCGGGACACCTGGGCAGAAGCTTTCTTT. The chain carries TRBV30 and TRBJ1-1; weak D call: TRBD1 (6 bases). V lost 2 bases and J 8 bases, leaving 15 bases between the germline ends. The CDR3 consists of 13 residues. The germline CDR1 and CDR2 sequences are GTSNPN and SVGIG (reference sequence).

At least ten counts were recorded for this clonotype. The chain uses TRBV27 and TRBJ2-7, with 9 bases identical to TRBD2. The CDR3 covers 14 residues. Germline lookup yields CDR1 MNHEY and CDR2 SMNVEV (reference sequence). V dropped 2 bases and J dropped 4; count of bases not matched to a gene: 3. In DNA form, the CDR3 reads TGTGCCAGCAGTTTAGGTGCGGGAGGGTACGAGCAGTACTTC. Encoded protein: CASSLGAGGYEQYF.

In its sample, this clonotype was seen many times. This rearrangement joins TRBV20-1 to TRBJ1-1; a possible D gene is TRBD1 (5 bases). V gave up 6 bases and J gave up 1 base, with 15 bases separating them. Germline V CDR1 and CDR2: DFQATT, SNEGSKA (reference sequence). This CDR3 has 14 residues. The DNA of the CDR3 is TGCAGTGCAATCTCAGGGAGTGGGAACACTGAAGCTTTCTTT. It codes for CSAISGSGNTEAFF.

This clonotype was found many times. This sequence joins TRBV25-1 and TRBJ2-5; no clear D. This CDR3 is built from 16 residues. Trimming stripped 2 bases from V and 1 base from J, with 14 bases between. The V gene's germline CDR1 is MGHDK and CDR2 SYGVNS. The CDR3 region is CASSEMGTASQETQYF. CDR3 coding DNA: TGTGCCAGCAGTGAAATGGGTACAGCTTCCCAAGAGACCCAGTACTTC.

This clonotype was detected only a few times. This chain joins TRBV27 and TRBJ2-7, with 12 bases identical to TRBD1. The CDR3 has 16 amino acids. With V trimmed by 0 bases and J by 4 bases, 4 bases remained unmatched. Germline V gene sequence: CDR1 MNHEY, CDR2 SMNVEV (reference sequence). The CDR3 sequence is CASSLSGDRGRYEQYF. Written as DNA, the CDR3 is TGTGCCAGCAGTTTATCCGGGGACAGGGGGCGGTACGAGCAGTACTTC.

There are many counts of this clonotype. As DNA, the CDR3 is TGTGCCAGCAGTTCGGGGGGGGGAGCCGGAGAGACCCAGTACTTC. This encodes CASSSGGGAGETQYF. The gene calls are TRBV7-2 and TRBJ2-5; the match to TRBD2 covers 8 bases. The CDR3 is 15 residues long. Trimming at V came to 6 bases and at J to 4 bases, leaving 10 bases not matched to a gene. The germline gives CDR1 SGHTA, CDR2 FQGNSA.

This clonotype was seen ten or more times. The chain carries TRBV3-1 and TRBJ2-7; 11 bases fit TRBD1. The ends lost 4 bases at V and 5 bases at J; junction bases unmatched: 4. The CDR3 consists of 14 residues. Germline loops: CDR1 LGHDT, CDR2 YNNKEL (reference sequence). The CDR3 region is CASSRGQGVNEQYF. The DNA for the CDR3 is TGTGCCAGCAGCCGGGGACAGGGGGTAAACGAGCAGTACTTC.

Ten or more counts support this clonotype. The rearrangement links TRBV19 to TRBJ1-1, with 8 bases that match TRBD1. Germline values: CDR1 LNHDA, CDR2 SQIVND (reference sequence). This CDR3 comprises 13 residues. The V gene end was trimmed by 11 bases and the J gene end by 3 bases; junction bases not matched to a gene: 8. The CDR3 coding sequence is TGTGCCGGGTTGACAGGGGAGGACACTGAAGCTTTCTTT. This codes for CAGLTGEDTEAFF.

This clonotype was seen at least ten times. The chain recombines TRBV6-1 with TRBJ1-5, with TRBD1 identical over 10 bases. The germline CDR1 and CDR2 sequences are MNHNS and SASEGT. J gave up 4 bases and V 5 bases, and 8 bases lay outside the gene matches. The CDR3 has 16 residues. The CDR3 DNA follows: TGTGCCAGCAGTCCAAGAGGACAGGGGGTAAATCAGCCCCAGCATTTT. Translation gives CASSPRGQGVNQPQHF.

This chain connects TRBV11-1 to TRBJ2-4; D not certain. Germline V gene data show CDR1 as SGHAT and CDR2 as FQDESV (reference sequence). The CDR3 is 20 residues long. The germline V and J ends were trimmed by 4 bases and 2 bases, with 27 bases remaining between them. CDR3 coding DNA: TGTGCCAGCAGCTCACATCTGGTGACCGGGTCGACTTTAACCAAAAACATTCAGTACTTC. It encodes CASSSHLVTGSTLTKNIQYF.